A single sample is the source of the 31 T cell receptor beta chains below, sequenced in a study of T cells after yellow fever vaccination. Each CDR3 protein is one row after TCRdb ran MiXCR on the 5' RACE reads. In the table there are 95,000 to 150,000 distinct CDR3 sequences, roughly 10% of which are singletons. This specimen was CD8+ T cells sorted from PBMCs, taken on the day of the yellow fever booster vaccination. The receptors originated from a man younger than 30 who received the YFV17D yellow fever vaccine.

This clonotype turned up a few times. The chain employs TRBV11-2 and TRBJ2-1; D is unresolved. The CDR3 runs to 15 residues. Germline V lookup: CDR1 SGHAT, CDR2 FQNNGV. V was cut by 2 bases and J by 2 bases, with 10 bases left in between. The CDR3 DNA follows: TGTGCCAGCAGCTTACAAGTAACGCCCTACAATGAGCAGTTCTTC. This sequence encodes CASSLQVTPYNEQFF.

This clonotype was detected only a few times. V is TRBV7-9 and J is TRBJ2-5; weak D call: TRBD2 (5 bases). The CDR3 is 14 amino acids. Deletions cut 5 bases from V and 5 bases from J, with 15 bases between. Germline CDR1 is SEHNR and CDR2 is FQNEAQ (reference sequence). CDR3 sequence reads: CASSLSTGVETQYF. The CDR3 DNA reads TGTGCCAGCAGCCTGTCCACCGGGGTGGAGACCCAGTACTTC.

There are a few counts of this clonotype. This chain joins TRBV24-1 and TRBJ2-5; 9 bases are a match to TRBD1. CDR1 is KGHDR and CDR2 is SFDVKD in the germline V gene. V lost 0 bases to trimming and J lost 3 bases; unmatched junction nucleotides: 1. The length of the CDR3 is 15 residues. CDR3 region: CATSDLDRGKETQYF. DNA of the CDR3: TGTGCCACCAGTGATTTGGACAGGGGGAAAGAGACCCAGTACTTC.

In its sample, this clonotype was seen a few times. The chain carries TRBV4-1 and TRBJ2-1, with 9 bases identical to TRBD2. There are 16 residues in the CDR3. Germline assignment: CDR1 MGHRA and CDR2 YSYEKL. J was trimmed by 4 bases and V by 4 bases; bases with no gene match: 8. The DNA for the CDR3 is TGCGCCAGCAGCCCCGGGGGCGGGAGGGGTTACAATGAGCAGTTCTTC. This gives the protein CASSPGGGRGYNEQFF.

V and J are TRBV7-8 and TRBJ1-1, with a weak D call TRBD1 (5 bases). Germline V gene data show CDR1 as SGHVS and CDR2 as FQNEAQ. V was shortened by 0 bases and J by 8 bases, with 13 bases between the two germline ends. The length of the CDR3 is 14 residues. The CDR3: CASSLAGTEREAFF. The CDR3 DNA sequence: TGTGCCAGCAGCTTAGCGGGGACGGAAAGGGAAGCTTTCTTT.

This clonotype appeared many times. Here the CDR3 DNA reads TGTGCCAGCAGCTTTTTCCTAGAAATAGGCGGGGAGCTGTTTTTT. Translating it yields CASSFFLEIGGELFF. The chain has TRBV7-6 and TRBJ2-2; no clear D gene. CDR3 size: 15 residues. Germline V gene sequence: CDR1 SGHVS, CDR2 FNYEAQ. V dropped 3 bases and J dropped 7 bases, with 15 bases sitting between them.

In its sample, this clonotype was seen a few times. This chain links TRBV7-6 with TRBJ1-1; D gene ambiguous. The CDR3 is 12 residues long. Germline assignment: CDR1 SGHVS and CDR2 FNYEAQ. V lost 4 bases, J lost 3 bases, and 6 bases lay in between. The CDR3 spells CASSSDYTEAFF. CDR3 bases: TGTGCCAGCAGCTCGGACTACACTGAAGCTTTCTTT. The full variable domain, in which reference TRBV7-6 and TRBJ1-1 provide the parts outside the CDR3, is GAGVSQSPRYKVTKRGQDVALRCDPISGHVSLYWYRQALGQGPEFLTYFNYEAQQDKSGLPNDRFSAERPEGSISTLTIQRTEQRDSAMYRCASSSDYTEAFFGQGTRLTVV.

The V call is TRBV9, the J call TRBJ2-5, with 8 positions matching TRBD2. Germline V lookup: CDR1 SGDLS, CDR2 YYNGEE. The junction had 3 bases not matched to a gene; V was cut back by 4 bases and J by 1 base. The CDR3 spans 14 residues. The CDR3 loop is CASSPAGVQETQYF. Written as DNA, the CDR3 is TGTGCCAGCAGCCCAGCGGGGGTCCAAGAGACCCAGTACTTC.

This rearrangement joins TRBV7-9 to TRBJ2-5; D unresolved. Germline values: CDR1 SEHNR, CDR2 FQNEAQ (reference sequence). V was clipped by 5 bases and J by 5 bases, with 9 bases between them. This CDR3 contains 12 residues. For the CDR3, the DNA is TGTGCCAGCAGCCCCAAGCCGGAGACCCAGTACTTC. Residues: CASSPKPETQYF.

This chain uses TRBV28 with TRBJ2-7; 11 bases map to TRBD1. The CDR3 is 14 amino acids. Germline-derived CDR1 and CDR2 are MDHEN and SYDVKM. Trimming at V came to 7 bases and at J to 2 bases, leaving 4 bases not matched to a gene. In DNA form, the CDR3 reads TGTGCCAGCACCTCGGACAGGGGGCCCTACGAGCAGTACGTC. Residues: CASTSDRGPYEQYV.

This clonotype showed up many times. V and J are TRBV5-1 and TRBJ2-3; D gene ambiguous. The germline V and J ends were trimmed by 0 bases and 6 bases, with 20 bases remaining between them. The CDR3 is made up of 17 amino acids. Germline loops: CDR1 SGHRS, CDR2 YFSETQ. In nucleotides, the CDR3 is TGCGCCAGCAGCTTGGCCGGATACTTTCGAATGGTGGATACGCAGTATTTT. Residues: CASSLAGYFRMVDTQYF.

This clonotype was seen repeatedly, ten times or more. V is TRBV12-3 or TRBV12-4 and J is TRBJ2-7; 10 nucleotides line up with TRBD1. Unmatched junction bases numbered 6, after V lost 4 bases and J lost 3 bases. The CDR3 runs 15 residues. The CDR3 loop reads CASSYPGTGVYEQYF. DNA for the CDR3: TGTGCCAGCAGTTACCCCGGGACAGGGGTCTACGAGCAGTACTTC.

The rearrangement joins TRBV4-1 to TRBJ1-5; D ambiguous. The germline gives CDR1 MGHRA, CDR2 YSYEKL. Trimming shortened V by 4 bases and J by 0 bases, and 28 bases separated the two germline ends. CDR3 length equals 21 residues. DNA for the CDR3: TGCGCCAGCAGCCCCTACCCTGACCTCGATCCTCGAATTTATAGCAATCAGCCCCAGCATTTT. This sequence encodes CASSPYPDLDPRIYSNQPQHF.

This clonotype was detected ten times or more. CDR3 sequence reads: CASSQDPTVYEQYV. DNA for the CDR3: TGCGCCAGCAGCCAAGATCCTACAGTTTACGAGCAGTACGTC. The rearrangement uses TRBV4-1 and TRBJ2-7, with D unclear. Germline V gene lookup returns CDR1 MGHRA and CDR2 YSYEKL. V lost 0 bases to trimming and J lost 4 bases, with 10 bases between them. The CDR3 is 14 residues long.

The CDR3 DNA follows: TGTGCCAGCAGCTGGACGGACAGCTCCTACGAGCAGTACGTC. It translates to CASSWTDSSYEQYV. The rearrangement links TRBV5-5 to TRBJ2-7, with TRBD1 as a possible D gene (6 bases). The CDR3 totals 14 residues. Germline V gene lookup returns CDR1 SGHKS and CDR2 YYEKEE (reference sequence). V was pared by 3 bases and J by 0 bases, with 10 bases between.

The table lists this clonotype with many counts. The CDR3 reads CSVEGGEWGETQYF. The CDR3 nucleotides are TGCAGCGTTGAAGGGGGCGAGTGGGGAGAGACCCAGTACTTC. The chain combines TRBV29-1 with TRBJ2-5, with D maybe TRBD1 (5 bases). V lost 1 base and J lost 4, with 13 bases in between. The germline CDR1 and CDR2 sequences are SQVTM and ANQGSEA. The CDR3 totals 14 residues.

The chain employs TRBV6-5 and TRBJ2-1; maybe TRBD1 (7 bases). The V end lost 2 bases, the J end lost 8 bases, and 16 bases lay between the germline ends. The length of the CDR3 is 15 residues. Germline V gene lookup returns CDR1 MNHEY and CDR2 SVGAGI. The CDR3 DNA is TGTGCCAGCAGTTACGGAGGGGGCGCCGGGGATGAGCAGTTCTTC. This translates into CASSYGGGAGDEQFF.

The chain combines TRBV4-1 with TRBJ2-5, with TRBD2 matching over 7 bases. Germline V gene lookup returns CDR1 MGHRA and CDR2 YSYEKL. J gave up 4 bases and V 4 bases, and 9 bases lay outside the gene matches. This CDR3 has 15 residues. The CDR3 DNA sequence: TGCGCCAGCAGCCTACCCATCGGGGGGACAGAGACCCAGTACTTC. Protein: CASSLPIGGTETQYF.

This clonotype was counted between two and nine times. This chain links TRBV12-3 or TRBV12-4 with TRBJ2-5; D possibly corresponds to TRBD2 (5 bases). The germline V and J ends were trimmed by 7 bases and 4 bases, with 7 bases remaining between them. The CDR3 runs 11 residues. The CDR3 coding sequence is TGTGCCAGCATGAGCGGAGAGACCCAGTACTTC. It yields the protein CASMSGETQYF.

The rearrangement uses TRBV6-5 and TRBJ2-3, with D possibly matching TRBD1 (6 bases). Trimming removed 1 base at V and 0 bases at J, with 11 bases between. The CDR3 contains 16 residues. Germline V gives CDR1 MNHEY, CDR2 SVGAGI. The DNA for the CDR3 is TGTGCCAGCAGTTACTTTGTCGGACAGAGCACAGATACGCAGTATTTT. This encodes CASSYFVGQSTDTQYF.

In this sample, this clonotype turned up a few times. This chain links TRBV10-3 with TRBJ1-2; D perhaps matches TRBD1 (6 bases). The germline V gene has CDR1 ENHRY and CDR2 SYGVKD. The CDR3 covers 15 residues. V dropped 1 base and J dropped 3 bases, with 12 bases sitting between them. CDR3 loop: CAISEWQGPDYGYTF. The CDR3 DNA reads TGTGCCATCAGTGAGTGGCAGGGGCCTGACTATGGCTACACCTTC.

This clonotype has only a few counts. The V gene is TRBV4-1, the J gene TRBJ1-1, with a tentative D call TRBD1 (6 bases). The V and J ends lost 0 bases and 5 bases respectively, with 13 bases between them. There are 15 residues in the CDR3. Per germline, CDR1 MGHRA and CDR2 YSYEKL. CDR3 amino acids: CASSQDGGPDTEAFF. Here the CDR3 DNA reads TGCGCCAGCAGCCAAGATGGGGGGCCGGATACTGAAGCTTTCTTT.

The V and J genes are TRBV4-1 and TRBJ1-6; D gene ambiguous. Germline V gives CDR1 MGHRA, CDR2 YSYEKL. The V gene lost 3 bases and the J gene lost 8 bases, with 11 bases spanning the gap. The CDR3 sequence is 14 residues long. The CDR3 spells CASSHGDLYSPLHF. The CDR3 DNA reads TGCGCCAGCAGCCATGGGGATCTATATTCACCCCTCCACTTT.

This clonotype was seen only a few times. The DNA of the CDR3 is TGTGCCAGCAGCCCCCCCCCGACAGGGTACTACAATGAGCAGTTCTTC. Translated: CASSPPPTGYYNEQFF. The V gene is TRBV7-3, the J gene TRBJ2-1, with 7 bases lining up with TRBD1. J gave up 3 bases and V 5 bases, and 10 bases lay outside the gene matches. This CDR3 has 16 residues. Germline V gene data show CDR1 as SGHTA and CDR2 as FQGTGA.

This chain's CDR3 is CASRHGTGNHEQYF. In DNA form, the CDR3 reads TGTGCCAGCCGGCACGGGACAGGGAACCACGAGCAGTACTTC. V gene TRBV7-8 combines with J gene TRBJ2-7, with 9 bases identical to TRBD1. Germline CDR1 reads SGHVS; CDR2 reads FQNEAQ. This CDR3 region has 14 residues. V was pared by 8 bases and J by 5 bases, with 10 bases of the junction left unmatched.

In its sample, this clonotype was seen a few times. This chain joins TRBV5-5 and TRBJ2-3; D uncertain. The V gene lost 2 bases and the J gene lost 0 bases, with 4 bases spanning the gap. Per the germline V gene, CDR1 is SGHKS and CDR2 is YYEKEE (reference sequence). This CDR3 contains 13 residues. The CDR3 DNA reads as TGTGCCAGCAGCTTAATGAGCACAGATACGCAGTATTTT. Protein sequence: CASSLMSTDTQYF.

The gene calls are TRBV5-1 and TRBJ2-3; 9 nucleotides align to TRBD2. Germline V gene sequence: CDR1 SGHRS, CDR2 YFSETQ. The ends lost 4 bases at V and 0 bases at J; junction bases unmatched: 12. This CDR3 has 18 amino acids. This CDR3 reads CASSRGAGGPTSTDTQYF. In DNA form, the CDR3 reads TGCGCCAGCAGCCGTGGGGCGGGGGGGCCGACTAGCACAGATACGCAGTATTTT.

A few counts support this clonotype. The chain couples TRBV18 to TRBJ2-5; D not certain. There are 13 residues in the CDR3. Germline V CDR1 and CDR2: KGHSH, LQKENI. Trimming stripped 1 base from V and 2 bases from J, with 5 bases between. The CDR3 bases are TGTGCCAGCTCACCACGCAGTCAAGAGACCCAGTACTTC. Protein sequence: CASSPRSQETQYF.

The chain combines TRBV6-5 with TRBJ2-7; TRBD1 matches 10 bases. Trimming at V came to 9 bases and at J to 5 bases, leaving 7 bases not matched to a gene. The CDR3 extends over 13 amino acids. Germline lookup yields CDR1 MNHEY and CDR2 SVGAGI. For the CDR3, the DNA is TGTGCCAGTGGACAGGGGGGATTGAACGAGCAGTACTTC. This encodes CASGQGGLNEQYF.

This chain links TRBV20-1 with TRBJ1-5; D might be TRBD1 (6 bases). Trimming pared 3 bases from V and 3 bases from J, leaving 18 bases between. CDR3 length: 16 residues. Germline assignment: CDR1 DFQATT and CDR2 SNEGSKA (reference sequence). CDR3 loop: CSARIWGQGDNQPQHF. Here the CDR3 DNA reads TGCAGTGCTAGGATTTGGGGGCAGGGCGACAATCAGCCCCAGCATTTT.

This sequence joins TRBV7-9 and TRBJ2-2; D possibly matches TRBD1 or TRBD2 (5 bases each). Trimming left V 5 bases short and J 2 bases short, with 12 bases between. Germline V gene lookup returns CDR1 SEHNR and CDR2 FQNEAQ (reference sequence). The CDR3 runs 15 residues. The CDR3 DNA is TGTGCCAGCAGCAACTGGGACGGAAACACCGGGGAGCTGTTTTTT. Translating gives CASSNWDGNTGELFF.